The rows below give T cell receptor beta chains drawn from one sample of a study of cytomegalovirus exposure and HLA in healthy donors. Sequencing used immunoSEQ multiplex PCR; TCRdb keeps in-frame clones, though not all of them. The sample carries 150,000 to 200,000 clones, roughly four fifths recorded once. The sequenced sample was PBMCs. The origin of the receptors is a young woman in good health and CMV-seronegative. Both conserved end residues are part of each CDR3. The order of the fields is V gene, clone size, D gene, J gene, CDR3 DNA, CDR3 protein. A D gene is named only where the DNA matches it firmly. Clone size is shown for a subset of rows, as once, few, many or a class of expanded clone.

v_gene: TRBV7-6; abundance: .; d_gene: .; j_gene: TRBJ2-7; CDR3nt: TGTGCCAGCAGCCGAACCATGGGGGGTAGGGAGCAGTACTTC; CDR3aa: CASSRTMGGREQYF
v_gene: TRBV4-1; abundance: .; d_gene: .; j_gene: TRBJ1-3; CDR3nt: TGCGCCAGCAGCCAATCTATCGGACTCGACTCTGGAAACACCATATATTTT; CDR3aa: CASSQSIGLDSGNTIYF
v_gene: TRBV11-2; abundance: .; d_gene: TRBD2; j_gene: TRBJ2-3; CDR3nt: TGTGCCAGCAGCTTAGATTCTGGTAGCGGGGGCTATACGCAGTATTTT; CDR3aa: CASSLDSGSGGYTQYF
v_gene: TRBV5-6; abundance: .; d_gene: .; j_gene: TRBJ1-4; CDR3nt: TGTGCCAGCAGCTCGTTGGGGGGTGACACCGGTGAAAAACTGTTTTTT; CDR3aa: CASSSLGGDTGEKLFF
v_gene: TRBV27; abundance: .; d_gene: .; j_gene: TRBJ2-7; CDR3nt: TGTGCCAGCAGTTTATCTGGGGGGGGCCTCTACGAGCAGTACTTC; CDR3aa: CASSLSGGGLYEQYF
v_gene: TRBV6-5; abundance: .; d_gene: TRBD1; j_gene: TRBJ2-7; CDR3nt: TGTGCCAGCAGGCGCGCAGGGGGCAGCTCCTACGAGCAGTACTTC; CDR3aa: CASRRAGGSSYEQYF
v_gene: TRBV5-1; abundance: .; d_gene: .; j_gene: TRBJ1-1; CDR3nt: TGCGCCAGCAGCTTGGGTAACATGCACACTGAAGCTTTCTTT; CDR3aa: CASSLGNMHTEAFF
v_gene: TRBV27; abundance: once; d_gene: .; j_gene: TRBJ2-7; CDR3nt: TGTGCCAGCAGTCATAGGGACACCGGACCTCCCTACGAGCAGTACTTC; CDR3aa: CASSHRDTGPPYEQYF
v_gene: TRBV9; abundance: .; d_gene: TRBD2; j_gene: TRBJ2-7; CDR3nt: TGTGCCAGCAGCCCTAGCGGGAGAGACGAGCAGTACTTC; CDR3aa: CASSPSGRDEQYF
v_gene: TRBV5-1; abundance: .; d_gene: .; j_gene: TRBJ2-7; CDR3nt: TGCGCCAGCAGCCCGGATACAGGACGGAGCTCCTACGAGCAGTACTTC; CDR3aa: CASSPDTGRSSYEQYF
v_gene: TRBV19; abundance: .; d_gene: .; j_gene: TRBJ1-1; CDR3nt: TGTGCCAGTAGGGATGGGGGGTCGAACACTGAAGCTTTCTTT; CDR3aa: CASRDGGSNTEAFF
v_gene: TRBV6-5; abundance: .; d_gene: TRBD1; j_gene: TRBJ2-5; CDR3nt: TGTGCCAGCAGTCGGGACAGCTGGGGAGAGACCCAGTACTTC; CDR3aa: CASSRDSWGETQYF
v_gene: TRBV19; abundance: .; d_gene: .; j_gene: TRBJ1-5; CDR3nt: TGTGCCTCCCAATGGGGGGGCAGCAATCAGCCCCAGCATTTT; CDR3aa: CASQWGGSNQPQHF
v_gene: TRBV12-1; abundance: .; d_gene: .; j_gene: TRBJ2-5; CDR3nt: TGTGCCAGCAGCTTGCCCCAACTAGCGGGGGGAAACCAAGAGACCCAGTACTTC; CDR3aa: CASSLPQLAGGNQETQYF
v_gene: TRBV5-4; abundance: .; d_gene: TRBD2; j_gene: TRBJ2-1; CDR3nt: TGTGCCAGCAGCTTAAAGACTAGCGGGAGGTGGGATGAGCAGTTCTTC; CDR3aa: CASSLKTSGRWDEQFF
v_gene: TRBV6-1; abundance: once; d_gene: .; j_gene: TRBJ2-7; CDR3nt: TGTGCCAGCGGACAGCTTCAATCCTACGAGCAGTACTTC; CDR3aa: CASGQLQSYEQYF
v_gene: TRBV19; abundance: .; d_gene: .; j_gene: TRBJ1-1; CDR3nt: TGTGCCAGCAACCATCACCGACAGGACTTAAACACTGAAGCTTTCTTT; CDR3aa: CASNHHRQDLNTEAFF
v_gene: TRBV9; abundance: .; d_gene: .; j_gene: TRBJ2-3; CDR3nt: TGTGCCAGCAGCGTAGTAGGGGCGGGAATCGTCACAGATACGCAGTATTTT; CDR3aa: CASSVVGAGIVTDTQYF
v_gene: TRBV7-9; abundance: .; d_gene: .; j_gene: TRBJ2-7; CDR3nt: TGTGCCAGCAGTTTGGACAATCTCGAGCAGTACTTC; CDR3aa: CASSLDNLEQYF
v_gene: TRBV5-1; abundance: .; d_gene: TRBD2; j_gene: TRBJ2-7; CDR3nt: TGCGCCAGCAGGTATCTAGCGGGAGCCTACGAGCAGTACTTC; CDR3aa: CASRYLAGAYEQYF
v_gene: TRBV4-1; abundance: .; d_gene: TRBD1; j_gene: TRBJ2-7; CDR3nt: TGCGCCAGCAGCCAAGGAGGACAGGGCCCCCTCGAGCAGTACTTC; CDR3aa: CASSQGGQGPLEQYF
v_gene: TRBV5-1; abundance: .; d_gene: .; j_gene: TRBJ1-1; CDR3nt: TGCGCCAGCAGCTTAAGACAGATGAACACTGAAGCTTTCTTT; CDR3aa: CASSLRQMNTEAFF
v_gene: TRBV11-2; abundance: .; d_gene: .; j_gene: TRBJ1-3; CDR3nt: TGTGCCAGCAGCTTAGCGAACACCATATATTTT; CDR3aa: CASSLANTIYF
v_gene: TRBV6-1; abundance: few; d_gene: .; j_gene: TRBJ1-6; CDR3nt: TGTGCCAGCAGTGAAACTGTCATCGCCTATAATTCACCCCTCCACTTT; CDR3aa: CASSETVIAYNSPLHF
v_gene: TRBV6-5; abundance: .; d_gene: .; j_gene: TRBJ2-7; CDR3nt: TGTGCCAGCAGTTACTCCGGGGTGCGGGGCTCCTACGAGCAGTACTTC; CDR3aa: CASSYSGVRGSYEQYF